A single sample is the source of the 31 T cell receptor beta chains below, sequenced in a study of T cells in Graves' hyperthyroidism and ophthalmopathy. Using RNA transcripts as the source, TCR beta CDR3 regions were amplified. Using the HTBI primer set, a first-round RT-PCR was run on the TCR CDR3. TCRdb re-called the multiplex PCR reads with MiXCR, one entry per CDR3 protein. The sample comprises more than 500,000 distinct CDR3 sequences, approximately 14% of which are singletons, and approximately 15% rests with the top ten. Sequenced sample: blood. The receptor source for this set is a woman aged 35 to 49 with Graves' hyperthyroidism.

This clonotype was seen ten or more times. The genes are TRBV5-1 and TRBJ2-5, with TRBD1 matching over 10 bases. The CDR3 runs 16 residues. Germline V lookup: CDR1 SGHRS, CDR2 YFSETQ. V lost 3 bases to trimming and J lost 5 bases; unmatched junction nucleotides: 10. CDR3 bases: TGCGCCAGCAGCTCCCAAAGGACAGGGGGAGTGGAGACCCAGTACTTC. Translating it yields CASSSQRTGGVETQYF.

This clonotype appeared many times. This rearrangement joins TRBV30 to TRBJ2-3; D possibly matches TRBD1 or TRBD2 (5 bases each). Germline V gives CDR1 GTSNPN, CDR2 SVGIG (reference sequence). The germline V and J ends were trimmed by 5 bases and 6 bases, with 12 bases remaining between them. The CDR3 extends over 12 amino acids. The CDR3 spells CAWSPWGDTQYF. In nucleotides, the CDR3 is TGTGCCTGGTCACCTTGGGGGGATACGCAGTATTTT.

The genes are TRBV2 and TRBJ2-7, with D possibly TRBD2 on 6 matching bases. Per the germline V gene, CDR1 is SNHLY and CDR2 is FYNNEI. Trimming shortened V by 5 bases and J by 2 bases, and 13 bases separated the two germline ends. The CDR3 is 14 amino acids. CDR3 in amino acids: CASSPSGYTYEQYF. In DNA form, the CDR3 reads TGTGCCAGCAGTCCAAGCGGGTACACCTACGAGCAGTACTTC.

This clonotype was recorded a few times. This chain joins TRBV4-2 and TRBJ2-3, with D perhaps TRBD2 (5 bases). Trimming took off 0 bases at V and 0 bases at J, with 7 bases between the two ends. Germline V gene data show CDR1 as LGHNA and CDR2 as YNFKEQ. CDR3 length: 15 amino acids. The CDR3 is CASSQEGRSTDTQYF. Here the CDR3 DNA reads TGTGCCAGCAGCCAAGAGGGGAGAAGCACAGATACGCAGTATTTT.

This clonotype was seen a few times. This chain joins TRBV28 and TRBJ1-4; D may be TRBD1 (5 bases). Trimming cost V 6 bases and J 11 bases, with 19 bases left between them. The CDR3 covers 14 residues. The germline V gene encodes CDR1 MDHEN and CDR2 SYDVKM. The CDR3 nucleotides are TGTGCCAGCAGATCCGGGACCTTCTGGGGGAAACTGTTTTTT. Translating it yields CASRSGTFWGKLFF. Drawing the rest from reference TRBV28 and TRBJ1-4, the complete variable domain is DVKVTQSSRYLVKRTGEKVFLECVQDMDHENMFWYRQDPGLGLRLIYFSYDVKMKEKGDIPEGYSVSREKKERFSLILESASTNQTSMYLCASRSGTFWGKLFFGSGTQLSVL.

This clonotype was recorded many times. The V and J genes are TRBV7-8 and TRBJ2-5, with D uncertain. V dropped 1 base and J dropped 1 base, with 13 bases sitting between them. This CDR3 region has 16 residues. Germline V gene data show CDR1 as SGHVS and CDR2 as FQNEAQ. The CDR3 DNA follows: TGTGCCAGCAGCTTAGAAATCAGTCTAATCCAAGAGACCCAGTACTTC. Its translation is CASSLEISLIQETQYF.

This clonotype was counted at least ten times. The V and J genes are TRBV28 and TRBJ1-2; no reliable D call. Trimming stripped 7 bases from V and 10 bases from J, with 16 bases between. CDR1 MDHEN and CDR2 SYDVKM come from the germline V gene. This CDR3 spans 12 amino acids. CDR3 sequence: CASTREKILYTF. CDR3 in DNA: TGTGCCAGCACGAGGGAAAAGATCCTCTACACCTTC.

This clonotype was seen only a few times. The genes are TRBV20-1 and TRBJ2-6; D not certain. Germline CDR1 is DFQATT and CDR2 is SNEGSKA (reference sequence). The CDR3 contains 13 residues. The V end lost 6 bases, the J end lost 4 bases, and 10 bases lay between the germline ends. CDR3 region: CSAGISGANVLTF. The CDR3 nucleotides are TGCAGTGCCGGAATCTCCGGGGCCAACGTCCTGACTTTC.

Many counts were recorded for this clonotype. This chain joins TRBV3-1 and TRBJ2-5, with D hard to call. The CDR3 spans 13 residues. V was pared by 4 bases and J by 4 bases, with 10 bases between. In germline, CDR1 is LGHDT, CDR2 YNNKEL (reference sequence). CDR3 DNA sequence: TGTGCCAGCAGCCCACTTACGAGAGAGACCCAGTACTTC. The encoded protein is CASSPLTRETQYF.

The chain has TRBV4-1 and TRBJ2-7; D may be TRBD1 (5 bases). Between the trimmed V and J ends, which lost 4 bases and 4 bases, there was a span of 11 bases. In germline, CDR1 is MGHRA, CDR2 YSYEKL. This CDR3 is built from 13 residues. DNA for the CDR3: TGCGCCAGCAGCCCGAGTCAGGGATACGAGCAGTACTTC. Protein: CASSPSQGYEQYF.

At least ten counts were recorded for this clonotype. CDR3 sequence: CASSLERSSGSYNEQFF. The CDR3 DNA follows: TGTGCCAGCAGCTTAGAGAGGTCTAGCGGTTCCTACAATGAGCAGTTCTTC. This rearrangement joins TRBV7-2 to TRBJ2-1; 7 bases fit TRBD2. V lost 1 base and J lost 1; bases outside the gene matches: 7. CDR3 size: 17 residues. The V gene's germline CDR1 is SGHTA and CDR2 FQGNSA.

CDR3 coding DNA: TGTGCCAGTTCTCCCCTCGGGGGGCTTGACTATGGCTACACCTTC. Protein: CASSPLGGLDYGYTF. The chain joins TRBV19 to TRBJ1-2; TRBD1 might be the D (6 bases). Germline V lookup: CDR1 LNHDA, CDR2 SQIVND (reference sequence). V was shortened by 8 bases and J by 3 bases, with 19 bases between the two germline ends. The CDR3 is made up of 15 amino acids.

The CDR3 region is CASSERQGSGNTIYF. CDR3 bases: TGTGCCAGCAGCGAACGACAGGGCTCTGGAAACACCATATATTTT. This rearrangement joins TRBV9 to TRBJ1-3, with TRBD1 identical over 7 bases. Germline CDR1 reads SGDLS; CDR2 reads YYNGEE. V dropped 3 bases and J dropped 0; count of bases not matched to a gene: 3. CDR3 size: 15 residues.

V usage is TRBV20-1 and J usage is TRBJ2-1; TRBD2 matches 9 bases. V was clipped by 3 bases and J by 4 bases; unmatched bases: 10. The CDR3 has 16 amino acids. Germline V gene sequence: CDR1 DFQATT, CDR2 SNEGSKA (reference sequence). CDR3: CSARDPASGAYNEQFF. CDR3 bases: TGCAGTGCTAGGGACCCGGCTAGCGGGGCTTACAATGAGCAGTTCTTC.

This clonotype was seen ten or more times. V usage is TRBV15 and J usage is TRBJ2-5; maybe TRBD1 (5 bases). The ends were cut back, 1 base at V and 4 bases at J, with 13 bases in the middle. CDR3 length equals 15 residues. Germline CDR1 LNHNV, CDR2 YYDKDF (reference sequence). CDR3 in DNA: TGTGCCACCAGCAGAGTTCCAGGCCAGGGAGAGACCCAGTACTTC. This codes for CATSRVPGQGETQYF.

This clonotype was detected many times. V gene TRBV2 combines with J gene TRBJ2-2, with 7 bases identical to TRBD2. CDR1 and CDR2 (germline): SNHLY, FYNNEI. This CDR3 comprises 17 residues. Trimming cost V 3 bases and J 5 bases; bases outside gene matches: 12. CDR3 nucleotide sequence: TGTGCCAGCAGTGACAGCGTGGTAGCGGGTTGGACCGGGGAGCTGTTTTTT. Protein sequence: CASSDSVVAGWTGELFF. Complete variable domain (other parts from reference TRBV2 and TRBJ2-2): EPEVTQTPSHQVTQMGQEVILRCVPISNHLYFYWYRQILGQKVEFLVSFYNNEISEKSEIFDDQFSVERPDGSNFTLKIRSTKLEDSAMYFCASSDSVVAGWTGELFFGEGSRLTVL.

This clonotype has at least ten counts. The chain is built from TRBV20-1 and TRBJ2-3; 7 bases are a match to TRBD2. The V segment lost 6 bases and the J segment 0 bases; nucleotides outside the gene matches: 6. The V gene's germline CDR1 is DFQATT and CDR2 SNEGSKA (reference sequence). The length of the CDR3 is 14 residues. CDR3 nucleotide sequence: TGCAGTGCAGACGTAGCGGGCAGCACAGATACGCAGTATTTT. Its protein product is CSADVAGSTDTQYF.

This chain connects TRBV11-2 to TRBJ1-4; TRBD1 aligns across 9 bases. The V and J ends lost 7 bases and 7 bases, in that order; junction bases with no gene match: 10. Germline assignment: CDR1 SGHAT and CDR2 FQNNGV. The CDR3 contains 15 residues. CDR3 sequence reads: CASMVTGTGSEKLFF. CDR3 sequence (DNA): TGTGCCAGCATGGTCACCGGGACAGGGAGTGAAAAACTGTTTTTT.

The chain links TRBV3-1 to TRBJ2-7; 7 nucleotides match TRBD1. This CDR3 is 14 amino acids long. Looked up from germline, CDR1 is LGHDT and CDR2 is YNNKEL (reference sequence). J gave up 4 bases and V 3 bases, and 6 bases lay outside the gene matches. As DNA, the CDR3 is TGTGCCAGCAGCCACGGGGACAGAGTATACGAGCAGTACTTC. This translates into CASSHGDRVYEQYF.

V usage is TRBV11-3 and J usage is TRBJ2-5, with 7 bases fitting TRBD1. The CDR3 spans 16 residues. Losses at the gene ends were 5 bases for V and 5 bases for J; bases not matched to a gene: 14. Per the germline V gene, CDR1 is SGHNT and CDR2 is YENEEA. Here the CDR3 DNA reads TGTGCCAGCAGCGGAGGAGGCAGGGGGATGTCGGAGACCCAGTACTTC. It is translated as CASSGGGRGMSETQYF.

This clonotype was detected many times. The chain joins TRBV20-1 to TRBJ2-2; 7 bases align to TRBD2. CDR1 is DFQATT, CDR2 SNEGSKA, per germline (reference sequence). The V gene end was trimmed by 0 bases and the J gene end by 4 bases; junction bases not matched to a gene: 8. The CDR3 runs 16 residues. The CDR3 DNA reads TGCAGTGCTAGAGATCACGTGGGAGGGATCACCGGGGAGCTGTTTTTT. As protein: CSARDHVGGITGELFF.

In this sample, this clonotype turned up many times. The rearrangement links TRBV27 to TRBJ2-5, with TRBD1 matching over 7 bases. Germline CDR1 and CDR2: MNHEY and SMNVEV (reference sequence). The V gene end was trimmed by 5 bases and the J gene end by 2 bases; junction bases not matched to a gene: 11. The CDR3 is 16 amino acids. Here the CDR3 reads CASSPGTVSEQETQYF. DNA for the CDR3: TGTGCCAGCAGTCCCGGGACAGTCTCGGAGCAAGAGACCCAGTACTTC.

V and J are TRBV6-1 and TRBJ2-3; 9 bases fit TRBD2. The CDR3 sequence is 16 residues long. CDR1 is MNHNS and CDR2 is SASEGT in the germline V gene. V shed 6 bases, J shed 1 base, and the junction held 8 bases outside the gene matches. This CDR3 is CASSLTSGRGTDTQYF. The CDR3 DNA is TGTGCCAGCAGCCTTACTAGCGGGCGGGGCACAGATACGCAGTATTTT.

This chain connects TRBV11-2 to TRBJ2-7, with D perhaps assigned TRBD1 or TRBD2 (6 bases each). Germline values: CDR1 SGHAT, CDR2 FQNNGV. Trimming cost V 5 bases and J 7 bases, with 21 bases left between them. The CDR3 covers 15 residues. This CDR3 is CASSHSDSDGGEQYF. The CDR3 nucleotides read TGTGCCAGCAGCCATTCGGACAGTGATGGGGGGGAGCAGTACTTC. The full variable domain, rest sourced from reference TRBV11-2 and TRBJ2-7, is EAGVAQSPRYKIIEKRQSVAFWCNPISGHATLYWYQQILGQGPKLLIQFQNNGVVDDSQLPKDRFSAERLKGVDSTLKIQPAKLEDSAVYLCASSHSDSDGGEQYFGPGTRLTVT.

The table lists this clonotype with a few counts. The chain uses TRBV20-1 and TRBJ1-1; D gene ambiguous. The CDR3 has 11 amino acids. Germline loops: CDR1 DFQATT, CDR2 SNEGSKA (reference sequence). Trimming pared 4 bases from V and 1 base from J, leaving 4 bases between. In DNA, the CDR3 is TGCAGTGCTATGGGGAACACTGAAGCTTTCTTT. Translated, it gives CSAMGNTEAFF.

This clonotype was recorded many times. The chain employs TRBV28 and TRBJ1-1; no clear D. CDR3 size: 10 residues. The V end was cut by 8 bases, the J end by 2 bases, with 3 bases between. Germline CDR1 reads MDHEN; CDR2 reads SYDVKM. The CDR3 reads CASGNTEAFF. The CDR3, as DNA: TGTGCCAGCGGAAACACTGAAGCTTTCTTT.

The chain has TRBV7-3 and TRBJ2-4; a possible D gene is TRBD2 (6 bases). V dropped 3 bases and J dropped 6 bases, with 15 bases sitting between them. This CDR3 contains 15 residues. The V gene's germline CDR1 is SGHTA and CDR2 FQGTGA. The CDR3 reads CASSLGGSEVNIQYF. The CDR3 DNA reads TGTGCCAGCAGCTTGGGAGGCTCGGAAGTAAACATTCAGTACTTC.

This clonotype was seen only a few times. The CDR3 is CASSSGTGGDGYTF. The CDR3 DNA sequence: TGTGCCAGCAGCTCCGGGACAGGGGGCGATGGCTACACCTTC. The chain is built from TRBV7-3 and TRBJ1-2; 12 bases align to TRBD1. This CDR3 comprises 14 residues. Germline V gene lookup returns CDR1 SGHTA and CDR2 FQGTGA. Unmatched junction bases numbered 3, after V lost 4 bases and J lost 6 bases.

The V gene is TRBV4-1, the J gene TRBJ2-5; TRBD2 matches at 16 bases. J was trimmed by 5 bases and V by 4 bases; bases with no gene match: 4. Germline-derived CDR1 and CDR2 are MGHRA and YSYEKL. The CDR3 is 16 residues long. The CDR3 coding sequence is TGCGCCAGCAGCCCCGGGACTAGCGGGAGGGTGGAGACCCAGTACTTC. As protein: CASSPGTSGRVETQYF.

The chain couples TRBV2 to TRBJ1-1, with TRBD1 matching 7 bases. The CDR3 has 14 residues. CDR1 is SNHLY and CDR2 is FYNNEI in the germline V gene. J gave up 5 bases and V 5 bases, and 8 bases lay outside the gene matches. The CDR3 region is CASSLNRGRTEAFF. CDR3 DNA: TGTGCCAGCAGTCTCAACAGGGGACGAACTGAAGCTTTCTTT.

This clonotype was seen ten or more times. CDR3 nucleotide sequence: TGTGCCAGCTCACCCCGGGACTTCTACGAGCAGTACTTC. Translated: CASSPRDFYEQYF. The V gene is TRBV18, the J gene TRBJ2-7; a possible D gene is TRBD2 (6 bases). V was shortened by 3 bases and J by 3 bases, with 9 bases between the two germline ends. This CDR3 has 13 residues. In germline, CDR1 is KGHSH, CDR2 LQKENI.